Shown below are 5 T cell receptor beta chains from a single sample sequenced in a study of T cells in Graves' hyperthyroidism and ophthalmopathy (dated by TCRdb to the late 2010s). Libraries were prepared through multiplex PCR. Instrument used: Illumina HiSeq 2000. TCR beta CDR3 regions were amplified from RNA transcripts. For the first round of RT-PCR on the TCR CDR3, the HTBI primer set was used together with the Qiagen OneStep RT-PCR kit. The public reads were reprocessed in TCRdb via fastp at Q25 and MiXCR, keeping in-frame beta chains. Rows are combined by CDR3 protein, so each entry shows the most common genes and DNA. The sample table contains around 350,000 distinct CDR3 sequences; only one count was recorded for 19% of them. Together, the top ten hold about 3.7% of the sample. Sample: blood. All receptors derive from a woman under 30 with Graves' hyperthyroidism.

This clonotype was counted many times. The chain has TRBV6-4 and TRBJ2-2; D possibly corresponds to TRBD1 (6 bases). V lost 4 bases to trimming and J lost 5 bases, with 8 bases between them. Germline-derived CDR1 and CDR2 are MRHNA and SNTAGT. There are 13 residues in the CDR3. CDR3: CASSGTGTGELFF. DNA of the CDR3: TGTGCCAGCAGTGGAACAGGGACCGGGGAGCTGTTTTTT.

This clonotype was seen ten or more times. The rearrangement links TRBV27 to TRBJ1-1; D ambiguous. Germline V gene data show CDR1 as MNHEY and CDR2 as SMNVEV (reference sequence). V was clipped by 6 bases and J by 1 base, with 12 bases between them. The CDR3 loop spans 14 amino acids. As DNA, the CDR3 is TGTGCCAGCAGCCACCCAACTGAGAACACTGAAGCTTTCTTT. Translated: CASSHPTENTEAFF.

In this sample, this clonotype turned up many times. The chain links TRBV14 to TRBJ2-2; D gene unclear. Per the germline V gene, CDR1 is SGHDN and CDR2 is FVKESK. The CDR3 has 13 residues. The V end was cut by 5 bases, the J end by 6 bases, with 10 bases between. CDR3 coding DNA: TGTGCCAGCAGCGATTATATAGCCGGGGAGCTGTTTTTT. Translating gives CASSDYIAGELFF.

This clonotype was observed many times. V usage is TRBV10-1 and J usage is TRBJ1-1; no reliable D call. The CDR3 length is 12 residues. The V gene lost 3 bases and the J gene lost 1 base, with 3 bases spanning the gap. From germline, CDR1 is WNHNN and CDR2 SYGVQD (reference sequence). The CDR3 protein is CASSDWNTEAFF. CDR3 DNA sequence: TGCGCCAGCAGTGATTGGAACACTGAAGCTTTCTTT.

This clonotype was detected ten times or more. V and J are TRBV10-3 and TRBJ2-7; tentatively, D is TRBD1 (6 bases). Germline-derived CDR1 and CDR2 are ENHRY and SYGVKD. V was clipped by 6 bases and J by 1 base, with 10 bases between them. The CDR3 extends over 13 amino acids. CDR3 DNA: TGTGCCATCAGGCTAACAGGGTCCTACGAGCAGTACTTC. Translation gives CAIRLTGSYEQYF.